This entry features one T cell receptor beta chain sequence. The antigen is not known. Assay used: immunoSEQ multiplex PCR; TCRdb lists only in-frame clones, some missing. The data show 140,000 to 150,000 clones, approximately 91% seen once. These data belong to a study of T cell responses to AZD1222 COVID-19 vaccine. Trimming stripped 5 bases from V and 0 bases from J, with 15 bases between. The length of the CDR3 is 16 residues. Germline V lookup: CDR1 SGHNT, CDR2 YYREEE (reference sequence). Regarding the study as a whole: Clonal diversity was possibly underestimated, and white British individuals and females predominated among donors. Vaccination with two AZD1222 doses was followed by a rise in Spike-specific TCR breadth and depth.

Second doses that came at about 4 or about 12 weeks were put together. The source of this sequence is an adult who received the AZD1222 COVID-19 vaccine. The sequences come from peripheral blood, collected 28 days after the second AZD1222 dose. This chain uses TRBV5-4 with TRBJ1-3; D is perhaps TRBD1 (5 bases). CDR3 amino acids: CASSSGLRSSGNTIYF. DNA for the CDR3: TGTGCCAGCAGTTCGGGACTCCGGAGCTCTGGAAACACCATATATTTT.